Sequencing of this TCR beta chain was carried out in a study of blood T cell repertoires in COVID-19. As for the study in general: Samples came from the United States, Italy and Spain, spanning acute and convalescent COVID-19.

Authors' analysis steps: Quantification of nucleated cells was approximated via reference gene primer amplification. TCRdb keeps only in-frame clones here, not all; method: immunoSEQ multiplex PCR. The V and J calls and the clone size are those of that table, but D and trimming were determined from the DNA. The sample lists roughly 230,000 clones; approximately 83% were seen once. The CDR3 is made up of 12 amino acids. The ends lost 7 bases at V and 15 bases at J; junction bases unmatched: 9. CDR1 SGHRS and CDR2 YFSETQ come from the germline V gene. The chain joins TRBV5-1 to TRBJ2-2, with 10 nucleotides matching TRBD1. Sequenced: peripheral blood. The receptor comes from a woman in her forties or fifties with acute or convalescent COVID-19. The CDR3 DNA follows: TGCGCCAGCGGACTTCCGGGACAGGGGATGTTTTTT. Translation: CASGLPGQGMFF.